The 9 T cell receptor beta chains given below trace back to one sample, sequenced in a study of control samples from healthy donors and cancer patients. Generated by immunoSEQ multiplex PCR, the TCRdb table keeps only in-frame clones and is missing some. The sample includes around 70,000 clones, about nine tenths of them seen just once. The sequenced sample was PBMCs. These receptors were taken from a woman in her 50s with colorectal cancer.

The V and J genes are TRBV3-1 (or the pseudogene TRBV3-2) and TRBJ1-2, with a weak D call TRBD1 (5 bases). V gave up 6 bases and J gave up 3 bases, with 11 bases separating them. There are 13 residues in the CDR3. Germline V gives CDR1 LGHDT, CDR2 YNNKEL (reference sequence). Written as DNA, the CDR3 is TGTGCCAGCAGTCGGGCGGGGCACTATGGCTACACCTTC. Translating it yields CASSRAGHYGYTF.

This chain links TRBV27 with TRBJ1-6; a possible D gene is TRBD1 (6 bases). Germline V gives CDR1 MNHEY, CDR2 SMNVEV (reference sequence). V lost 3 bases, J lost 9 bases, and 9 bases lay in between. This CDR3 region has 13 residues. The CDR3: CASSFSRGSPLHF. The CDR3 nucleotides are TGTGCCAGCAGTTTTTCCAGGGGTTCACCCCTCCACTTT.

The CDR3 here is CASSQEVTGQEQYV. CDR3 bases: TGCGCCAGCAGCCAAGAAGTAACAGGGCAGGAGCAGTACGTC. The chain joins TRBV4-1 to TRBJ2-7; TRBD1 might be the D (6 bases). V was clipped by 0 bases and J by 7 bases, with 13 bases between them. The CDR3 sequence is 14 residues long. CDR1 and CDR2 from the germline V gene are MGHRA and YSYEKL.

J is TRBJ2-7 and V is TRBV5-8; D is possibly TRBD2 (6 bases). V lost 3 bases and J 7 bases, leaving 17 bases between the germline ends. The germline gives CDR1 SGHTS, CDR2 YDEGEE. CDR3 length equals 14 residues. The DNA of the CDR3 is TGTGCCAGCAGCTCGGGGGTCCCAATACGAGAGCAGTACGTC. Its translation is CASSSGVPIREQYV.

This chain uses TRBV4-1 with TRBJ1-4; TRBD1 matches at 8 bases. The CDR3 consists of 15 residues. CDR1 MGHRA and CDR2 YSYEKL come from the germline V gene. The junction had 9 bases not matched to a gene; V was cut back by 4 bases and J by 8 bases. CDR3 region: CASSLTGAGGEKLFF. In DNA, the CDR3 is TGCGCCAGCAGCCTGACAGGGGCCGGCGGGGAAAAACTGTTTTTT.

The chain links TRBV6-2 or TRBV6-3 to TRBJ2-7; D gene uncertain. The CDR3 is made up of 10 amino acids. Trimming removed 7 bases at V and 7 bases at J, with 8 bases between. Germline V gives CDR1 MNHEY, CDR2 SVGEGT. In DNA form, the CDR3 reads TGTGCCAGCACCCCCCTGGAGCAGTACGTC. Its protein is CASTPLEQYV.

This clone was counted between two and nine times. V and J are TRBV7-9 and TRBJ1-2; TRBD1 might be the D (6 bases). The germline gives CDR1 SEHNR, CDR2 FQNEAQ (reference sequence). This CDR3 is 13 amino acids long. Trimming removed 5 bases at V and 5 bases at J, with 12 bases between. CDR3: CASSRGAAYGYTF. The DNA for the CDR3 is TGTGCCAGCAGCCGGGGGGCGGCTTATGGCTACACCTTC.

This clone was counted a single time. The chain links TRBV28 to TRBJ1-1, with a possible D match to TRBD1 (6 bases). This CDR3 has 16 amino acids. The V gene's germline CDR1 is MDHEN and CDR2 SYDVKM. Trimming cost V 5 bases and J 3 bases, with 19 bases left between them. The DNA of the CDR3 is TGTGCCAGCAGTCCATTTCTTGGACAGCTCCACACTGAAGCTTTCTTT. Amino acid sequence: CASSPFLGQLHTEAFF.

This chain connects TRBV5-1 to TRBJ2-2; D gene uncertain. V was pared by 4 bases and J by 0 bases, with 10 bases between. The CDR3 covers 15 residues. The germline CDR1 and CDR2 sequences are SGHRS and YFSETQ. Here the CDR3 DNA reads TGCGCCAGCAGCATTCAAGAAGCGAACACCGGGGAGCTGTTTTTT. Its translation is CASSIQEANTGELFF.